A single sample is the source of the 12 T cell receptor beta chains below, sequenced in a study of OX40 agonist ivuxolimab in advanced cancers. The method was immunoSEQ multiplex PCR; TCRdb's version includes in-frame clones alone and lacks a portion of them. The sample has about 51,000 clones, about 88% seen once; the top ten hold about 3.7%. Sequences were derived from CD4+ or CD8+ T cells sorted from blood, sampled in a trial of the OX40 agonist ivuxolimab. Every receptor here comes from an adult with an advanced solid tumor such as melanoma, head and neck, liver or kidney cancer.

The genes are TRBV9 and TRBJ2-7; TRBD1 aligns across 9 bases. Germline CDR1 is SGDLS and CDR2 is YYNGEE. V was clipped by 5 bases and J by 6 bases; unmatched bases: 9. The CDR3 loop spans 14 amino acids. The CDR3 spells CASSKTQGAGEQYF. The CDR3 nucleotides read TGTGCCAGCAGTAAGACACAGGGGGCAGGCGAGCAGTACTTC. Full variable domain (rest looked up from reference TRBV9 and TRBJ2-7): DSGVTQTPKHLITATGQRVTLRCSPRSGDLSVYWYQQSLDQGLQFLIQYYNGEERAKGNILERFSAQQFPDLHSELNLSSLELGDSALYFCASSKTQGAGEQYFGPGTRLTVT.

The chain has TRBV9 and TRBJ2-7, with unresolved D. This CDR3 spans 14 amino acids. The germline V and J ends were trimmed by 0 bases and 3 bases, with 10 bases remaining between them. Germline V gives CDR1 SGDLS, CDR2 YYNGEE. This CDR3 reads CASSVEEESYEQYF. The CDR3, as DNA: TGTGCCAGCAGCGTAGAAGAGGAGAGCTACGAGCAGTACTTC.

The chain has TRBV15 and TRBJ2-6, with 10 positions matching TRBD2. J lost 0 bases, V lost 2 bases, and 16 bases had no gene match. Germline V lookup: CDR1 LNHNV, CDR2 YYDKDF (reference sequence). The CDR3 covers 22 residues. The CDR3 bases are TGTGCCACCAGCAGACATTGGGGTAGGACTAGCGGAACATCCTCTGGGGCCAACGTCCTGACTTTC. Protein sequence: CATSRHWGRTSGTSSGANVLTF.

The V and J genes are TRBV28 and TRBJ1-6, with 10 positions matching TRBD1. This CDR3 comprises 16 residues. Trimming took 6 bases from V and 7 from J; bases not matched to a gene: 9. Germline CDR1 reads MDHEN; CDR2 reads SYDVKM. The CDR3 region has the DNA TGTGCCAGCAGAGATATGGGACAGGGGATGAATTCACCCCTCCACTTT. This gives the protein CASRDMGQGMNSPLHF.

Written as DNA, the CDR3 is TGTGCCAGCAGCTTATTGAGTCCCGGGGCCAACGTCCTGACTTTC. Its translation is CASSLLSPGANVLTF. The chain uses TRBV7-9 and TRBJ2-6, with D hard to call. Germline assignment: CDR1 SEHNR and CDR2 FQNEAQ (reference sequence). The CDR3 length is 15 residues. The germline V and J ends were trimmed by 2 bases and 4 bases, with 9 bases remaining between them.

The chain combines TRBV6-1 with TRBJ1-1; the D gene is possibly TRBD1 (6 bases). Trimming cost V 3 bases and J 4 bases, with 15 bases left between them. The germline V gene has CDR1 MNHNS and CDR2 SASEGT. The CDR3 has 15 residues. The CDR3 DNA is TGTGCCAGCAGTGATTGGGGGCGCGGGAGCACTGAAGCTTTCTTT. Residues: CASSDWGRGSTEAFF.

J is TRBJ2-3 and V is TRBV7-2; no reliable D call. Germline values: CDR1 SGHTA, CDR2 FQGNSA. The CDR3 spans 12 residues. The V and J ends lost 2 bases and 8 bases respectively, with 8 bases between them. For the CDR3, the DNA is TGTGCCAGCAGCTTACTCACCAGTACGCAGTATTTT. Protein sequence: CASSLLTSTQYF.

The genes are TRBV29-1 and TRBJ1-2; 9 bases align to TRBD1. This CDR3 region has 14 residues. V lost 4 bases and J lost 8; bases outside the gene matches: 11. CDR1 and CDR2 from the germline V gene are SQVTM and ANQGSEA. The chain's CDR3 is CSVAVGQGKGGYTF. CDR3 DNA: TGCAGCGTTGCCGTAGGACAGGGGAAGGGGGGCTACACCTTC.

This clone was picked up one time. J is TRBJ1-4 and V is TRBV10-2; 9 positions agree with TRBD1. Germline V CDR1 and CDR2: WSHSY, SAAADI. The CDR3 extends over 14 amino acids. Trimming at V came to 6 bases and at J to 5 bases, leaving 4 bases not matched to a gene. CDR3 bases: TGCGCCAGCAGGGGACAGGGACCGAATGAAAAACTGTTTTTT. Its protein product is CASRGQGPNEKLFF.

This sequence joins TRBV28 and TRBJ2-2; D is uncertain. Per the germline V gene, CDR1 is MDHEN and CDR2 is SYDVKM. This CDR3 region has 14 residues. Trimming removed 8 bases from V and 5 bases from J, with 15 bases in between. The CDR3 sequence: CASWTLLRTGELFF. CDR3 nucleotides: TGTGCCAGCTGGACCTTATTAAGGACCGGGGAGCTGTTTTTT.

The chain links TRBV30 to TRBJ2-7; D may be TRBD1 (7 bases). Per the germline V gene, CDR1 is GTSNPN and CDR2 is SVGIG (reference sequence). The germline V and J ends were trimmed by 3 bases and 0 bases, with 18 bases remaining between them. The CDR3 runs to 16 residues. The CDR3 DNA reads as TGTGCCTGGAGATCCGGGGGCGGGACAGCCTCCTACGAGCAGTACTTC. Translation: CAWRSGGGTASYEQYF.

This chain connects TRBV7-2 to TRBJ2-1; D is unresolved. Trimming took off 5 bases at V and 7 bases at J, with 3 bases between the two ends. The CDR3 extends over 10 amino acids. Germline assignment: CDR1 SGHTA and CDR2 FQGNSA. Here the CDR3 reads CASSINEQFF. In DNA form, the CDR3 reads TGTGCCAGCAGCATTAATGAGCAGTTCTTC.